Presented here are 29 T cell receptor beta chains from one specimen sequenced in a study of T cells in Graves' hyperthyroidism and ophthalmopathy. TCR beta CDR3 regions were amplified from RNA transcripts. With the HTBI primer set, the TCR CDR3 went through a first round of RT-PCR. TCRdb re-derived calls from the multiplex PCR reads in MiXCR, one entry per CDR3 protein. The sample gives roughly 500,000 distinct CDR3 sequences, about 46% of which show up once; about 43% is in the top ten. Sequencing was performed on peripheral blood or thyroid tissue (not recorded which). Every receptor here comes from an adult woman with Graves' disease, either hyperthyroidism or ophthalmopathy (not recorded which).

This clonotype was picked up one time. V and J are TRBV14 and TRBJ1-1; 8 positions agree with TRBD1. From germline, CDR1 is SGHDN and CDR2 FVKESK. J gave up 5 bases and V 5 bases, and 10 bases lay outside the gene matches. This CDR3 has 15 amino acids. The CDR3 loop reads CASSALTGVLTEAFF. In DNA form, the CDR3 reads TGTGCCAGCAGCGCGCTGACAGGGGTTTTGACTGAAGCTTTCTTT.

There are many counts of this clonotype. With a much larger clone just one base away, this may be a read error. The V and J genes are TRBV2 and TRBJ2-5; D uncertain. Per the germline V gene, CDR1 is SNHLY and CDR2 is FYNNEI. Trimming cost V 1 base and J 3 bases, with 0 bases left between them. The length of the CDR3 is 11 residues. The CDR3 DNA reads TGTGCCAGCAGTGAAGAAGAGACCCAGTACTTC. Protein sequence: CASSEEETQYF. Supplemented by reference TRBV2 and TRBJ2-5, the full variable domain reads EPEVTQTPSHQVTQMGQEVILRCVPISNHLYFYWYRQILGQKVEFLVSFYNNEISEKSEIFDDQFSVERPDGSNFTLKIRSTKLEDSAMYFCASSEEETQYFGPGTRLLVL.

The CDR3 DNA sequence: TGTGCCAGTATCCCTAGTTGGGGGAACACTGAAGCTTTCTTT. The encoded protein is CASIPSWGNTEAFF. J is TRBJ1-1 and V is TRBV19, with unresolved D. Trimming shortened V by 7 bases and J by 1 base, and 13 bases separated the two germline ends. Germline V gene lookup returns CDR1 LNHDA and CDR2 SQIVND (reference sequence). The CDR3 has 14 amino acids.

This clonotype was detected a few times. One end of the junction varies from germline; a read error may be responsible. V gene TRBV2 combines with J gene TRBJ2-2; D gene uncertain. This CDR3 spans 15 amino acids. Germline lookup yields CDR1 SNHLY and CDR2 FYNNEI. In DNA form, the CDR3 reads TGCGCCAGCAGCTTGCGGCTAGCGAACACCGGGGAGCTGTTTTTT. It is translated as CASSLRLANTGELFF.

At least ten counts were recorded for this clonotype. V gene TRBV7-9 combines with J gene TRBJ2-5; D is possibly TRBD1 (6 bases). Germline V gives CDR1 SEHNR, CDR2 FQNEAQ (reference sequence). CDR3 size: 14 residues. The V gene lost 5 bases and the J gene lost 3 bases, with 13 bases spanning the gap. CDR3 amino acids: CASSPGTTEETQYF. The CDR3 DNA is TGTGCCAGCAGCCCGGGGACAACCGAAGAGACCCAGTACTTC.

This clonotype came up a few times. The CDR3 region is CASSPWEQYF. The CDR3 region has the DNA TGTGCCAGCAGCCCCTGGGAGCAGTACTTC. V and J are TRBV2 and TRBJ2-7; unclear D gene. V lost 6 bases and J lost 7, with 7 bases in between. In germline, CDR1 is SNHLY, CDR2 FYNNEI. The CDR3 loop spans 10 amino acids.

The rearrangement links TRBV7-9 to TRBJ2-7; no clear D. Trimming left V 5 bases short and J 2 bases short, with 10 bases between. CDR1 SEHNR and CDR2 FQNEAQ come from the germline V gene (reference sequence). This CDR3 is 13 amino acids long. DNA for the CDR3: TGTGCCAGCAGCGATGGATCAGCCTACGAGCAGTACTTC. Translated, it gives CASSDGSAYEQYF.

CDR3 amino acids: CASSPVETYEQYF. Here the CDR3 DNA reads TGTGCCAGCAGTCCCGTAGAGACCTACGAGCAGTACTTC. This chain joins TRBV6-1 and TRBJ2-7; D unclear. Germline CDR1 reads MNHNS; CDR2 reads SASEGT. CDR3 length: 13 residues. V lost 5 bases to trimming and J lost 2 bases, with 10 bases between them.

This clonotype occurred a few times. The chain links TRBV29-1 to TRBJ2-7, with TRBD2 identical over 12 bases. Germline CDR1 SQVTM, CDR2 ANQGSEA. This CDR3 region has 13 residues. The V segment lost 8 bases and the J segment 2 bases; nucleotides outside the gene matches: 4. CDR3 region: CSYGLAGTYEQYF. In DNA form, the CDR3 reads TGCAGCTACGGACTAGCGGGAACCTACGAGCAGTACTTC.

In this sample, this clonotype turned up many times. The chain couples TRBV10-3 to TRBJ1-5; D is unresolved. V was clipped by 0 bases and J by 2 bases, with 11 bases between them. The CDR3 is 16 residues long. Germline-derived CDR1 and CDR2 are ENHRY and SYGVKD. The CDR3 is CAISESWVGGNQPQHF. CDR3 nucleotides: TGTGCCATCAGTGAGTCCTGGGTTGGTGGCAATCAGCCCCAGCATTTT.

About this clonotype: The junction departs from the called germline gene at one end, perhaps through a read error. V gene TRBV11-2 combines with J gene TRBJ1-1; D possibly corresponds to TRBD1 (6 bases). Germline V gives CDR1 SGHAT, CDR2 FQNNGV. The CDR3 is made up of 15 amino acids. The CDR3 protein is CASSLKGGSNTEASF. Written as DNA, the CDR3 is TGTGCCAGCAGCTTAAAGGGGGGATCGAACACTGAAGCTTCCTTT.

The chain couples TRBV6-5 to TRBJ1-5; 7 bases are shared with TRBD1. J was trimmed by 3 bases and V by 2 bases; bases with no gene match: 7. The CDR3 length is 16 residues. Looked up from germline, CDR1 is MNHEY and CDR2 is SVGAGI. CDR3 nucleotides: TGTGCCAGCAGTTACGGGCAGGGGGGGCCCAATCAGCCCCAGCATTTT. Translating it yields CASSYGQGGPNQPQHF.

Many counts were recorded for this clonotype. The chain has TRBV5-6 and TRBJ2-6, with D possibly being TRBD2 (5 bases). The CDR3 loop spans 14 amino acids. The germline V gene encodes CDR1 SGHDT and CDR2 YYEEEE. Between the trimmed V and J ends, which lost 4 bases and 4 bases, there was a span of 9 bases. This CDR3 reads CASSQDLGANVLTF. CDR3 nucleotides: TGTGCCAGCAGCCAGGACTTAGGGGCCAACGTCCTGACTTTC.

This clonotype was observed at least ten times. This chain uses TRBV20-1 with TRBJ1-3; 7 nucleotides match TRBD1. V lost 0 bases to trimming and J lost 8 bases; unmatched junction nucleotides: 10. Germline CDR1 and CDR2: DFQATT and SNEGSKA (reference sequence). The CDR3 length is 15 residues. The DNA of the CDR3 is TGCAGTGCTAGAGATGCGGGAGGGGGCTTAGACACCATATATTTT. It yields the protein CSARDAGGGLDTIYF.

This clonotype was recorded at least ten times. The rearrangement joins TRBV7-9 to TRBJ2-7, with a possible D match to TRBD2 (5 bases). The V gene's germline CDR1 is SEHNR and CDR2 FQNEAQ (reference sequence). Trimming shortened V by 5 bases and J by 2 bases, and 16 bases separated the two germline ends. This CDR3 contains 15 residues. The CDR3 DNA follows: TGTGCCAGCAGCCAAGATCTAGCCACCCCCTACGAGCAGTACTTC. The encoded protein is CASSQDLATPYEQYF.

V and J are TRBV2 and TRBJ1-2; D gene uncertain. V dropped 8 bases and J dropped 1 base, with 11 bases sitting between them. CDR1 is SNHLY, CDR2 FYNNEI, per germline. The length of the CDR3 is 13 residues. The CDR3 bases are TGTGCCAGCGGTCGGGAAGATAACTATGGCTACACCTTC. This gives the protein CASGREDNYGYTF. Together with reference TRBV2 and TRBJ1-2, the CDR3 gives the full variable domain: EPEVTQTPSHQVTQMGQEVILRCVPISNHLYFYWYRQILGQKVEFLVSFYNNEISEKSEIFDDQFSVERPDGSNFTLKIRSTKLEDSAMYFCASGREDNYGYTFGSGTRLTVV.

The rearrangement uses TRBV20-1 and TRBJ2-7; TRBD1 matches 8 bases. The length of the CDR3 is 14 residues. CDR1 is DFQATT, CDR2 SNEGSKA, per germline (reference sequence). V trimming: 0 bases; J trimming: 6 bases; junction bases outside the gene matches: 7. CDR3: CSARDGADRGEQYF. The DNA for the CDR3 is TGCAGTGCTAGAGATGGGGCCGACAGGGGCGAGCAGTACTTC.

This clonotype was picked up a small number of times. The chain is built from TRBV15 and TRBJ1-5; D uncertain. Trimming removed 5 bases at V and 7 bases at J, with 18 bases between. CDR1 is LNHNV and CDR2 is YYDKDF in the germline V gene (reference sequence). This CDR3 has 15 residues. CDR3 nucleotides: TGTGCCACCAGCGAAACGGTTGAACTGACCCAGCCCCAGCATTTT. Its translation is CATSETVELTQPQHF.

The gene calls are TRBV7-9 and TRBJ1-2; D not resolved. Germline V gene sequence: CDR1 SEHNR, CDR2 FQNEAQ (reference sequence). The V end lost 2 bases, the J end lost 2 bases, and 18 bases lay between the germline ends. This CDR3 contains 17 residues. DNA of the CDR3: TGTGCCAGCAGCTTACGTAGTTCACCCTCTTGGAACTATGGCTACACCTTC. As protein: CASSLRSSPSWNYGYTF.

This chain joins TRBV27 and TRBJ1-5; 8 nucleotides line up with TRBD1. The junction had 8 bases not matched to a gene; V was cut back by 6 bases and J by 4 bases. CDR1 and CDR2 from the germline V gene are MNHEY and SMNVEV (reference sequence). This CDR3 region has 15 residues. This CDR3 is CASRQEDRGNQPQHF. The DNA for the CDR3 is TGTGCCAGCAGACAGGAAGACAGGGGAAATCAGCCCCAGCATTTT.

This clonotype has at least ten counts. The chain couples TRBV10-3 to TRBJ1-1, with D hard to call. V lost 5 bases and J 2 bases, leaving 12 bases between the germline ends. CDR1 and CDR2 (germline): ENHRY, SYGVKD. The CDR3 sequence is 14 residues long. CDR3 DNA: TGTGCCATCAGTAAGACACACAGAAACACTGAAGCTTTCTTT. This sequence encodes CAISKTHRNTEAFF.

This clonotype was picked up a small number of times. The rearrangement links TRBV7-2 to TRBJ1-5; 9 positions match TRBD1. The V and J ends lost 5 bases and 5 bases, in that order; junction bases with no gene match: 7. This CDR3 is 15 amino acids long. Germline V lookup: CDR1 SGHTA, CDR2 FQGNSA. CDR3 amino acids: CASSADRGVDQPQHF. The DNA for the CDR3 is TGTGCCAGCAGCGCCGACAGGGGGGTTGATCAGCCCCAGCATTTT.

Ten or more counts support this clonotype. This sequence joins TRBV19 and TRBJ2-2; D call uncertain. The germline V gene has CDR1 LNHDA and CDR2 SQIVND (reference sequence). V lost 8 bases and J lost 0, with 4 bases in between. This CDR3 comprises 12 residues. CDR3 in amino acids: CASGANTGELFF. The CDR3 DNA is TGTGCCAGTGGTGCGAACACCGGGGAGCTGTTTTTT.

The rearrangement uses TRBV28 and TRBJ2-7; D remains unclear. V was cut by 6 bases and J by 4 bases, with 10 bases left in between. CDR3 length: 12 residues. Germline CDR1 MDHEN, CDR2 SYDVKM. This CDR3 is CASSQTEYEQYF. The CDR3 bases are TGTGCCAGCAGCCAGACTGAGTACGAGCAGTACTTC.

This chain's CDR3 is CASTKSSGSPGELFF. Written as DNA, the CDR3 is TGTGCCAGCACCAAATCTAGCGGGAGTCCCGGGGAGCTGTTTTTT. V gene TRBV5-4 combines with J gene TRBJ2-2; TRBD2 matches 10 bases. V was clipped by 6 bases and J by 6 bases; unmatched bases: 8. Germline CDR1 is SGHNT and CDR2 is YYREEE (reference sequence). The CDR3 extends over 15 amino acids.

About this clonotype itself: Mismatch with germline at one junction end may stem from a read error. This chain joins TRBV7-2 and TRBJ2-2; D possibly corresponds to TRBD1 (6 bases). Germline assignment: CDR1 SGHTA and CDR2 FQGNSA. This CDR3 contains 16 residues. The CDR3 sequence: CASSFTRGGRAGELLF. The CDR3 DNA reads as TGTGCCAGCAGCTTTACTAGAGGGGGTCGCGCCGGGGAGCTGCTTTTT.

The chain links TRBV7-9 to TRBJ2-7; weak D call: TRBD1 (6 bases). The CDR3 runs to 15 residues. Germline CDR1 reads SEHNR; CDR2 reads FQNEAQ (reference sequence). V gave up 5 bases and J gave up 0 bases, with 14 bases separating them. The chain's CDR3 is CASSHRDIYSYEQYF. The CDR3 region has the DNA TGTGCCAGCAGCCACCGGGACATATACTCCTACGAGCAGTACTTC.

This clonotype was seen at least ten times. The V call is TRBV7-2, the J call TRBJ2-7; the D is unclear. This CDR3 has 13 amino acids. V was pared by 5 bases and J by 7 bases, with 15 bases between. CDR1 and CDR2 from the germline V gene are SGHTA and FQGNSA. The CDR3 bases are TGTGCCAGCAGCCCGACGGAATACGGGGAGCAGTACTTC. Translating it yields CASSPTEYGEQYF.

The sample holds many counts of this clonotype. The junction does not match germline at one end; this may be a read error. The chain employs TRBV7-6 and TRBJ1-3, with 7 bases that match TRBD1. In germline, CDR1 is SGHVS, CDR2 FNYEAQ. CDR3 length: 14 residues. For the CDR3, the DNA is TGTGCCAGCAGCTTGGCCGGGACAGACAACACCGTATATTTT. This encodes CASSLAGTDNTVYF.